This is a list of T cell receptor beta chains from one sample in a study of T cells in Graves' hyperthyroidism and ophthalmopathy. One entry per CDR3 protein results from TCRdb running MiXCR on the multiplex PCR reads. The table shows 650,000 to 800,000 distinct CDR3 sequences, with roughly 46% occurring only once. The source material was peripheral blood or thyroid tissue (not recorded which). The receptors come from an adult man with Graves' disease, either hyperthyroidism or ophthalmopathy (not recorded which). Each CDR3 is given without its conserved first and last residue.

v_call	j_call	cdr3_aa
TRBV12-3/TRBV12-4	TRBJ1-2	ASSLGTGLGGYT
TRBV15	TRBJ1-2	ATSRDRDSKGYT
TRBV29-1	TRBJ1-1	SVGRPNTEAF
TRBV7-2	TRBJ1-2	ASSFGTPSWGYT
TRBV7-6	TRBJ1-6	ASSGGTHDSPLH
TRBV10-3	TRBJ2-7	AISERVTYEQY
TRBV7-9	TRBJ1-5	ASSLASGIGQGYSNQPQH
TRBV7-9	TRBJ2-7	ASSLGTPGQGYEQY
TRBV20-1	TRBJ2-5	SAMQGVQETQY
TRBV5-8	TRBJ2-5	ASSSGTSGPQETQY
TRBV12-1	TRBJ1-6	ASSFEGGNSYNSPLH
TRBV19	TRBJ1-6	AWSVQGDNSPLH
TRBV7-4	TRBJ2-5	ASSFGGDQETQY
TRBV5-5	TRBJ1-5	ASSLAGVLNQPQH
TRBV7-9	TRBJ1-2	ASSSNGYGYT
TRBV11-2	TRBJ1-5	ASSLVSGQH
TRBV20-1	TRBJ1-2	SARVDGNYGYT
TRBV7-3	TRBJ2-2	ASSSTSGSMGGELF
TRBV7-6	TRBJ2-5	ASSVGLGSQETQY
TRBV3-1	TRBJ1-5	ASSLRGSQPQH
TRBV7-2	TRBJ1-3	ASSFRWDSGNTIY
TRBV24-1	TRBJ1-5	ATSDRGYNEPQH
TRBV25-1	TRBJ2-2	ASSVSGSGELF
TRBV5-1	TRBJ1-2	ASSLALLSGGYT
TRBV10-3	TRBJ2-5	AIRGNEETQY
TRBV6-2/TRBV6-3	TRBJ1-5	ASSYPSNPSNQPQH
TRBV20-1	TRBJ2-7	SARASLRGSYEQY
TRBV19	TRBJ1-2	ASRSTGDSVYGYT
TRBV29-1	TRBJ2-3	SANGGRGTDTQY
TRBV2	TRBJ1-2	ASSQFPGSYT
TRBV7-1	TRBJ1-4	ASSSQDRVNEKLF
TRBV10-3	TRBJ2-7	ATRQGPYEQY
TRBV7-9	TRBJ2-7	ASSLGASGNYEQY
TRBV9	TRBJ2-7	ASRSQY
TRBV7-6	TRBJ2-7	ASSVGTIYEQY
TRBV13	TRBJ1-2	ASSLGGGGNYGYT
TRBV6-1	TRBJ1-6	ASSENRRGGNSPLH
TRBV7-9	TRBJ2-2	ASSFRPQGDTGELF
TRBV10-3	TRBJ2-7	ASRTGDGVKPYEQY
TRBV7-9	TRBJ2-5	ASSLDVAGQETQY
TRBV7-8	TRBJ1-2	ASSQERFSGSYT
TRBV7-8	TRBJ1-2	ASSPRTGGGGYT
TRBV19	TRBJ1-1	ASSKPTGRAF
TRBV20-1	TRBJ1-2	SAPGRTAGYT